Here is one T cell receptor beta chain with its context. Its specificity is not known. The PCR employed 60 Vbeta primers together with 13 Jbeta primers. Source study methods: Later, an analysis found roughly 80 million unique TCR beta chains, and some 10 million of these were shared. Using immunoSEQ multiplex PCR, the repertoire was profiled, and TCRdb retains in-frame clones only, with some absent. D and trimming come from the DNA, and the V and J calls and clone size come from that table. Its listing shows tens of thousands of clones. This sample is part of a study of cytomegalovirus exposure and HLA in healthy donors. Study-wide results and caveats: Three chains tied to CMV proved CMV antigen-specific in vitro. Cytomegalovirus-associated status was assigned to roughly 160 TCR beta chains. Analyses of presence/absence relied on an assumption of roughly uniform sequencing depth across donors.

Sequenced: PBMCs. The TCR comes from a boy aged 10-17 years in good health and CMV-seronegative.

This chain's CDR3 is CASSLRGSLKLFF. CDR3 sequence (DNA): TGTGCCAGCAGCTTGAGGGGCAGCCTAAAACTGTTTTTT. The chain couples TRBV5-4 to TRBJ1-4; D possibly corresponds to TRBD1 (5 bases). The V and J ends lost 1 base and 10 bases respectively, with 11 bases between them. The CDR3 has 13 amino acids. Germline V gene data show CDR1 as SGHNT and CDR2 as YYREEE (reference sequence). Supplemented by reference TRBV5-4 and TRBJ1-4, the full variable domain reads ETGVTQSPTHLIKTRGQQVTLRCSSQSGHNTVSWYQQALGQGPQFIFQYYREEENGRGNFPPRFSGLQFPNYSSELNVNALELDDSALYLCASSLRGSLKLFFGSGTQLSVL.